This is a list of T cell receptor beta chains from one sample in a study of T cell responses to AZD1222 COVID-19 vaccine. TCRdb's copy holds only in-frame clones and misses some; the assay was immunoSEQ multiplex PCR. This sample carries about 76,000 clones, roughly 90% of them seen once, and the ten largest clones take 4.2%. The specimen comprised peripheral blood, sampled on day 0 of AZD1222 vaccination. The receptors here all came from an adult in good health. The conserved cysteine and the conserved F or W are not part of the CDR3 here.

J | V | CDR3
TRBJ1-6 | TRBV10-3 | AISESGRLYNSPLH
TRBJ1-1 | TRBV7-7 | ASSLSQGVGEAF
TRBJ2-3 | TRBV25-1 | ASSEFSTDTQY
TRBJ1-6 | TRBV9 | ASSVGQGGGRNSPLH
TRBJ1-2 | TRBV5-4 | ASSPTINDPAGYGYT
TRBJ2-3 | TRBV28 | ASSAGQGRKTDTQY
TRBJ1-2 | TRBV6-5 | ASSYDREGGYT
TRBJ1-5 | TRBV6-6 | ASSSRGGQPQH
TRBJ1-1 | TRBV12-3/TRBV12-4 | ASSPGQRTEAF
TRBJ2-7 | TRBV5-4 | ASSTGTGGLEQY
TRBJ1-1 | TRBV3-1/TRBV3-2 | ASSQASETF
TRBJ2-5 | TRBV11-1 | ASSARDRTQETQY
TRBJ1-3 | TRBV2 | ASKTDTGNTIY
TRBJ1-3 | TRBV5-4 | ASSAPGTGNTIY
TRBJ2-4 | TRBV7-8 | ASSFIQQGDIQY